This T cell receptor (beta chain) appears in the sequencing data of a study of PD-L1 blockade in urothelial cancer. On the study more broadly: Bladder-origin urothelial cancer in males covered about nine tenths of the roughly 30 patients. The study recovered a median of approximately 150,000 T cells per blood sample.

Germline lookup yields CDR1 SSHAT and CDR2 FNYEAQ (reference sequence). The CDR3 runs 15 residues. Data came from immunoSEQ multiplex PCR; TCRdb stores just in-frame clones and leaves some out. The sample includes about 30,000 clones, 75% to 90% of them seen just once. Findings and limits, study-wide: Survival was better when pretreatment blood TCR clonality fell below the median.

Patients yielded 1 to 8 samples each, pretreatment and on-treatment. A note on this clone: Its antigen is unidentified. An end of the junction differs from the germline gene, which may be a read error.

The sequencing used PBMCs, collected around atezolizumab (anti-PD-L1) treatment. V and J are TRBV7-7 and TRBJ2-7; TRBD2 aligns across 7 bases. This TCR was sampled from a man in his fifties with urothelial cancer. CDR3 sequence: CASSSGLEPAYEQYF. The DNA for the CDR3 is TGTGCTAGCAGCTCCGGACTAGAACCCGCCTACGAGCAGTACTTC.